This T cell receptor (beta chain) derives from a study of blood T cell repertoires in COVID-19. The wider study: In each case, the material was cDNA or gDNA derived from T cells, B-cell-depleted T cells, or PBMCs.

CDR3 length equals 12 residues. Germline V CDR1 and CDR2: MNHEY, SVGEGT. Trimming took 2 bases from V and 5 from J, leaving 6 bases between them. Per the authors' pipeline: Nucleated cell counts were estimated from reference gene primer amplification. Only in-frame clones appear in the TCRdb table, and some are missing; sequencing was by immunoSEQ multiplex PCR. Clone size and V and J calls were adopted from that table, with D and trimming inferred from the DNA. The repertoire holds tens of thousands of clones, with about nine tenths as singletons. The rearrangement uses TRBV6-2 or TRBV6-3 and TRBJ1-2; the D gene is possibly TRBD1 (5 bases). Material: peripheral blood. The receptor was isolated from a woman older than 75 with acute or convalescent COVID-19. The CDR3 DNA sequence: TGTGCCAGCAGTTACAGGGGATATGGCTACACCTTC. This gives the protein CASSYRGYGYTF.